A selection of T cell receptor beta chains follows, all from one sample in a study of T cell changes during pregnancy in multiple sclerosis. The table came from immunoSEQ multiplex PCR; TCRdb's copy has only in-frame clones and leaves some out. The data hold 70,000 to 90,000 clones, with 85% to 95% observed a single time. The input for sequencing was peripheral blood, taken in the second trimester of pregnancy. The receptors stem from a female donor in good health, enrolled as a control in a pregnancy study. Both conserved end residues are part of each CDR3. Fields, in order: V gene, J gene, clone size, D gene, CDR3 DNA, CDR3 protein. D genes are given only for firm matches. A clone size is listed for some rows: how often the clone was seen (once, few, many), or a class if it is expanded.

v_call: TRBV7-9; j_call: TRBJ2-7; clone_size: -; d_call: TRBD2; cdr3_nt: TGTGCCAGCAGCTTAGATGCGGGGGTCTACGAGCAGTACTTC; cdr3_aa: CASSLDAGVYEQYF
v_call: TRBV29-1; j_call: TRBJ2-7; clone_size: -; d_call: TRBD1; cdr3_nt: TGCAGCGTAAAAACAGGGGATACCTACGAGCAGTACTTC; cdr3_aa: CSVKTGDTYEQYF
v_call: TRBV7-2; j_call: TRBJ1-2; clone_size: -; d_call: -; cdr3_nt: TGTGCCAGCACCCCAGCAGGTCTCTTCGGTGGCTACACCTTC; cdr3_aa: CASTPAGLFGGYTF
v_call: TRBV5-6; j_call: TRBJ1-1; clone_size: -; d_call: TRBD1; cdr3_nt: TGTGCCAGCAGCCAGGACAGGGTAGGCACTGAAGCTTTCTTT; cdr3_aa: CASSQDRVGTEAFF
v_call: TRBV27; j_call: TRBJ2-2; clone_size: -; d_call: -; cdr3_nt: TGTGCCACTCTTCGGACGGGGAGAGCCGGGGAGCTGTTTTTT; cdr3_aa: CATLRTGRAGELFF
v_call: TRBV19; j_call: TRBJ2-3; clone_size: -; d_call: TRBD1; cdr3_nt: TGTGCCAGTAGTATTGGAGGGACAGGGGGCGCAGATACGCAGTATTTT; cdr3_aa: CASSIGGTGGADTQYF
v_call: TRBV2; j_call: TRBJ2-3; clone_size: -; d_call: TRBD2; cdr3_nt: TGTGCCAGCAACCTACGGGGGGGGGATACGCAGTATTTT; cdr3_aa: CASNLRGGDTQYF
v_call: TRBV5-6; j_call: TRBJ2-1; clone_size: -; d_call: -; cdr3_nt: TGTGCCAGCAGCTTCACAGACAGGTATGAGCAGTTCTTC; cdr3_aa: CASSFTDRYEQFF
v_call: TRBV15; j_call: TRBJ1-1; clone_size: -; d_call: -; cdr3_nt: TGTGCCACCAGCCCACAGTCCATGAACACTGAAGCTTTCTTT; cdr3_aa: CATSPQSMNTEAFF
v_call: TRBV4-3; j_call: TRBJ1-4; clone_size: -; d_call: -; cdr3_nt: TGCGCCAGCAGCCGCCGACAGATCGCTAATGAAAAACTGTTTTTT; cdr3_aa: CASSRRQIANEKLFF
v_call: TRBV4-1; j_call: TRBJ1-1; clone_size: -; d_call: -; cdr3_nt: TGCGCCAGCAGCCAGCCGGGGTCCCGGGCCGCCATTGAAGCTTTCTTT; cdr3_aa: CASSQPGSRAAIEAFF
v_call: TRBV27; j_call: TRBJ2-5; clone_size: -; d_call: -; cdr3_nt: TGTGCCAGCAGTCCCCTGCGACAGACCGAAGAGACCCAGTACTTC; cdr3_aa: CASSPLRQTEETQYF
v_call: TRBV27; j_call: TRBJ2-5; clone_size: -; d_call: TRBD1; cdr3_nt: TGTGCCAGCAGTTCGACAGGGTTCCAAGAGACCCAGTACTTC; cdr3_aa: CASSSTGFQETQYF
v_call: TRBV19; j_call: TRBJ1-1; clone_size: -; d_call: -; cdr3_nt: TGTGCCAGTAGTTTTGGACAGATTGTGAACACTGAAGCTTTCTTT; cdr3_aa: CASSFGQIVNTEAFF
v_call: TRBV7-3; j_call: TRBJ2-1; clone_size: -; d_call: TRBD2; cdr3_nt: TGTGCCAGCAGCTTAATGCCTAGCGGGGCCTACAATGAGCAGTTCTTC; cdr3_aa: CASSLMPSGAYNEQFF
v_call: TRBV7-3; j_call: TRBJ2-3; clone_size: once; d_call: TRBD1; cdr3_nt: TGTGCCAGCAGCACAGGGACAGGGGGATATACGCAGTATTTT; cdr3_aa: CASSTGTGGYTQYF
v_call: TRBV29-1; j_call: TRBJ1-3; clone_size: -; d_call: TRBD1; cdr3_nt: TGCAGCGTTGAAGACAAGAGGACAGGAGGGGGAAACACCATATATTTT; cdr3_aa: CSVEDKRTGGGNTIYF
v_call: TRBV21-1; j_call: TRBJ1-6; clone_size: once; d_call: -; cdr3_nt: TGTGCCAGCAGCAAAGAGGGGGTTCCACATTCACCCCTCCACTTT; cdr3_aa: CASSKEGVPHSPLHF
v_call: TRBV7-2; j_call: TRBJ1-1; clone_size: -; d_call: -; cdr3_nt: TGTGTCTCGAGGGCGAACACTGAAGCTTTCTTT; cdr3_aa: CVSRANTEAFF
v_call: TRBV18; j_call: TRBJ2-1; clone_size: -; d_call: TRBD2; cdr3_nt: TGTGCCAGCTCACCACCTTATGCGGGGGGGTACAATGAGCAGTTCTTC; cdr3_aa: CASSPPYAGGYNEQFF
v_call: TRBV6-5; j_call: TRBJ2-7; clone_size: -; d_call: -; cdr3_nt: TGTGCCAGCAGTAACTTATACTACGAGCAGTACTTC; cdr3_aa: CASSNLYYEQYF
v_call: TRBV6-1; j_call: TRBJ1-1; clone_size: -; d_call: TRBD1; cdr3_nt: TGTGCCAGCAGTGATGGGACAGGGAGGGTGAACACTGAAGCTTTCTTT; cdr3_aa: CASSDGTGRVNTEAFF